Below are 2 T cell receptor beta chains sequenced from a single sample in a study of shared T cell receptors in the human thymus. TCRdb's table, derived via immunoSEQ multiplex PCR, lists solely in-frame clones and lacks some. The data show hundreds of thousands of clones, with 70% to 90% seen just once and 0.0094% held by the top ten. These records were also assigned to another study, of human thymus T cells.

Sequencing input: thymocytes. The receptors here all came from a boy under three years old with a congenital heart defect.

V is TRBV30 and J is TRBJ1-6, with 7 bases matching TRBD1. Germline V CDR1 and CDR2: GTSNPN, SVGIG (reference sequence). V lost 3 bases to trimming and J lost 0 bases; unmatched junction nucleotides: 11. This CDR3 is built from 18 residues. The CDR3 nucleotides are TGTGCCTGGAGCAACCGGGACAGTTGGAGCTCCTATAATTCACCCCTCCACTTT. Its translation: CAWSNRDSWSSYNSPLHF.

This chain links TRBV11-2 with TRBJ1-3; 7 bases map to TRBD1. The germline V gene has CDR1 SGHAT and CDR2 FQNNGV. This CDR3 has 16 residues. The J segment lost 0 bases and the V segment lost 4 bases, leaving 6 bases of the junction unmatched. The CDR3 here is CASSWDRLFSGNTIYF. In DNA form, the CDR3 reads TGTGCCAGCAGCTGGGACAGACTCTTCTCTGGAAACACCATATATTTT. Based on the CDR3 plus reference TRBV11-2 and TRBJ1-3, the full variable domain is EAGVAQSPRYKIIEKRQSVAFWCNPISGHATLYWYQQILGQGPKLLIQFQNNGVVDDSQLPKDRFSAERLKGVDSTLKIQPAKLEDSAVYLCASSWDRLFSGNTIYFGEGSWLTVV.